Detailed here is one T cell receptor (beta chain). This sample was included in a study of blood T cell repertoires in COVID-19. Looking at the study overall: The United States, Italy and Spain were the sources of the acute and convalescent COVID-19 samples. T cells, B-cell-depleted T cells, or PBMCs provided the cDNA or gDNA that served as material.

Authors' processing steps: Amplifying reference gene primers gave estimates of nucleated cell counts. TCRdb's copy holds only in-frame clones and misses some; the assay was immunoSEQ multiplex PCR. Clone size and the V and J calls come from that table; the DNA yielded D and trimming. Among over 250,000 clones listed, 80% to 90% were seen once. V gave up 3 bases and J gave up 0 bases, with 6 bases separating them. This CDR3 has 14 residues. Germline CDR1 and CDR2: MRHNA and SNTAGT. The rearrangement joins TRBV6-4 to TRBJ1-3; no reliable D call. Sequences were obtained from peripheral blood. The receptor's source is a woman aged 70-85 years with acute or convalescent COVID-19. The CDR3: CASSEAVSGNTIYF. The CDR3 DNA is TGTGCCAGCAGTGAGGCAGTCTCTGGAAACACCATATATTTT.